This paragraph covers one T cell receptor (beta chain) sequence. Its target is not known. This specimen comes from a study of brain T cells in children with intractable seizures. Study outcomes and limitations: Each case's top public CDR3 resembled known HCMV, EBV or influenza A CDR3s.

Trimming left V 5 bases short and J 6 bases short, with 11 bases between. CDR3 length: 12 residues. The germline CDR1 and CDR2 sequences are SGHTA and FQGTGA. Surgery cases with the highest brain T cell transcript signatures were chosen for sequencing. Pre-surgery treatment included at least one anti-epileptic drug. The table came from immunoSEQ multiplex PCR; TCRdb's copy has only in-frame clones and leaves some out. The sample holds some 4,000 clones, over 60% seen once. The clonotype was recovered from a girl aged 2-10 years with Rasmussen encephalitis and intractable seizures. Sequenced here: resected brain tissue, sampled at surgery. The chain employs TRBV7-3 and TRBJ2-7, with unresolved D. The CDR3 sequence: CASSPFGVEQYF. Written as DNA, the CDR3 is TGTGCCAGCAGCCCCTTCGGAGTCGAGCAGTACTTC. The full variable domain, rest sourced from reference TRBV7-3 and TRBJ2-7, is GAGVSQTPSNKVTEKGKYVELRCDPISGHTALYWYRQSLGQGPEFLIYFQGTGAADDSGLPNDRFFAVRPEGSVSTLKIQRTERGDSAVYLCASSPFGVEQYFGPGTRLTVT.